What follows describes a single T cell receptor beta chain. This record comes from a study of blood T cell repertoires in COVID-19. Overall study context: Acute and convalescent COVID-19 specimens originated in the United States, Italy and Spain. From T cells, B-cell-depleted T cells, or PBMCs came the material, which was cDNA or gDNA.

This CDR3 spans 17 amino acids. Germline-derived CDR1 and CDR2 are DFQATT and SNEGSKA (reference sequence). The V gene end was trimmed by 3 bases and the J gene end by 0 bases; junction bases not matched to a gene: 10. In the authors' workflow: Amplification from reference gene primers served as the basis for estimated nucleated cell counts. Profiling relied on immunoSEQ multiplex PCR, and the TCRdb table lists in-frame clones only, not all of them. For V, J and clone size, that table is used; D and trimming come from the DNA. The sample lists roughly 150,000 clones, approximately 89% occurring once.

The chain links TRBV20-1 to TRBJ2-1; 8 nucleotides align to TRBD2. Sequencing was performed on peripheral blood. This sequence originates from a human donor in a cohort sampled during active COVID-19. The CDR3 is CSASGGGLLSSYNEQFF. DNA of the CDR3: TGCAGTGCTAGTGGCGGGGGGCTTCTGAGCTCCTACAATGAGCAGTTCTTC.